The 4 T cell receptor beta chains below were found in one sample sequenced in a study of cytomegalovirus exposure and HLA in healthy donors. It was with 60 Vbeta and 13 Jbeta primers that the PCR ran. The protocol was immunoSEQ multiplex PCR, while the TCRdb copy is restricted to in-frame clones and leaves out a portion. The sample includes about 150,000 clones, about 75% of them seen just once. Sequenced: PBMCs. All receptors derive from a man younger than 30 in good health and CMV-seropositive.

The chain links TRBV7-2 to TRBJ2-1; D call uncertain. This CDR3 has 13 residues. The V end lost 4 bases, the J end lost 5 bases, and 9 bases lay between the germline ends. CDR1 is SGHTA and CDR2 is FQGNSA in the germline V gene. CDR3 in amino acids: CASSWANDNEQFF. The DNA of the CDR3 is TGTGCCAGCAGCTGGGCCAACGACAATGAGCAGTTCTTC.

V gene TRBV9 combines with J gene TRBJ2-3, with a weak D call TRBD2 (6 bases). V lost 2 bases, J lost 6 bases, and 16 bases lay in between. The CDR3 is 15 amino acids. The germline V gene encodes CDR1 SGDLS and CDR2 YYNGEE. CDR3: CASSVRTGTLDTQYF. CDR3 sequence (DNA): TGTGCCAGCAGCGTGAGAACCGGGACTTTGGATACGCAGTATTTT.

V gene TRBV28 combines with J gene TRBJ1-3, with D perhaps TRBD1 (5 bases). V lost 5 bases and J lost 3, with 11 bases in between. This CDR3 spans 14 amino acids. Per germline, CDR1 MDHEN and CDR2 SYDVKM. The CDR3 DNA reads as TGTGCCAGCAGTCCCGGGGGGGTTGGAAACACCATATATTTT. It yields the protein CASSPGGVGNTIYF.

This chain connects TRBV6-6 to TRBJ1-2; D may be TRBD1 (5 bases). Germline lookup yields CDR1 MNHNY and CDR2 SVGAGI (reference sequence). The CDR3 sequence is 16 residues long. Trimming pared 0 bases from V and 1 base from J, leaving 12 bases between. CDR3 in DNA: TGTGCCAGCAGTTACTCAGGAAGGGGCGATAACTATGGCTACACCTTC. This gives the protein CASSYSGRGDNYGYTF.